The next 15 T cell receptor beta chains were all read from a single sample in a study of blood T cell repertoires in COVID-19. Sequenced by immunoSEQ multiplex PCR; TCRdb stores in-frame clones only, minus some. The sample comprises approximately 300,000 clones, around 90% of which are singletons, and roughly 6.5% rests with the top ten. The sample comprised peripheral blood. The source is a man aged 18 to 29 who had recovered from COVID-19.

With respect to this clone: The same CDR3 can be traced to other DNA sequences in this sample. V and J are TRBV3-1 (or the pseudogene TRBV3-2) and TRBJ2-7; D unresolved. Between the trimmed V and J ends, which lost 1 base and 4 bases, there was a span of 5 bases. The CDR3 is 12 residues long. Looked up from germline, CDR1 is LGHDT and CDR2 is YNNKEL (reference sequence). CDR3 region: CASSQGAYEQYF. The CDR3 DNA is TGTGCCAGCAGCCAAGGGGCGTACGAGCAGTACTTC.

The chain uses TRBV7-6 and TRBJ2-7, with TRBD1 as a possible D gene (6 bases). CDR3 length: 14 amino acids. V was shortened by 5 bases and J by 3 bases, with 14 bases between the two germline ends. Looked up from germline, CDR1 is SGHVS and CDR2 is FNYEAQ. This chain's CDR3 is CASSTQGTFYEQYF. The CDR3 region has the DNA TGTGCCAGCAGCACACAGGGTACCTTCTACGAGCAGTACTTC.

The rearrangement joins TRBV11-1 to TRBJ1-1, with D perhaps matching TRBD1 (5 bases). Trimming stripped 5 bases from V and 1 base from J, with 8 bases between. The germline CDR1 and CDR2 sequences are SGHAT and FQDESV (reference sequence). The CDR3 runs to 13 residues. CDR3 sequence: CASSATENTEAFF. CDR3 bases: TGTGCCAGCAGCGCGACAGAGAACACTGAAGCTTTCTTT.

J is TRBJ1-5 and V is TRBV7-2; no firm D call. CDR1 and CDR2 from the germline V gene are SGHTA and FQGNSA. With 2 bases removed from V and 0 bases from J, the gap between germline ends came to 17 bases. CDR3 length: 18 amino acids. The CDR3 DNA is TGTGCCAGCAGCTTATCCCCCGTGATGTCCTATAGCAATCAGCCCCAGCATTTT. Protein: CASSLSPVMSYSNQPQHF.

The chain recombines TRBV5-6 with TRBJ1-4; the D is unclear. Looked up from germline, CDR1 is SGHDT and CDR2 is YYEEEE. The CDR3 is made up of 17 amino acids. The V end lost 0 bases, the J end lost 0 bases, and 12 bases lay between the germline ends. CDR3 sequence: CASSLVDEEATNEKLFF. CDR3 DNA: TGTGCCAGCAGCTTGGTTGACGAGGAGGCAACTAATGAAAAACTGTTTTTT.

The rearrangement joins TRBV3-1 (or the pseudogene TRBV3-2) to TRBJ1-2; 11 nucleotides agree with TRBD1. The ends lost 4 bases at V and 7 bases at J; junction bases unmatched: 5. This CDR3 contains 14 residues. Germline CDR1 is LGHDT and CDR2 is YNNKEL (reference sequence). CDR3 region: CASSRGTGGVGYTF. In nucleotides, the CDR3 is TGTGCCAGCAGCCGCGGGACAGGGGGAGTTGGCTACACCTTC.

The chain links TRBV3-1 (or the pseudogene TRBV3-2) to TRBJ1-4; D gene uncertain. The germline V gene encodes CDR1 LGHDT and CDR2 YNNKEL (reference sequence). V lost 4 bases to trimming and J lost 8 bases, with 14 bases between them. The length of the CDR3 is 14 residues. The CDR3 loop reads CASSPTSRREKLFF. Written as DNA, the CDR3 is TGTGCCAGCAGCCCAACTTCTAGAAGGGAAAAACTGTTTTTT.

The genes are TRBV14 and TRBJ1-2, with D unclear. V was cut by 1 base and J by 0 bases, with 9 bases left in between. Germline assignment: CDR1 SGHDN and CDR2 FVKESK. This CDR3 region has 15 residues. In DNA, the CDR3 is TGTGCCAGCAGCCAAGCGGTGATGCCTAACTATGGCTACACCTTC. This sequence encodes CASSQAVMPNYGYTF.

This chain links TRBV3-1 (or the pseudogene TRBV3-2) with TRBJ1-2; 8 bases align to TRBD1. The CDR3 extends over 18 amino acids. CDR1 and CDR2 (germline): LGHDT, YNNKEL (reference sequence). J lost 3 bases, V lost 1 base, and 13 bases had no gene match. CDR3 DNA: TGTGCCAGCAGCCAAGGTGACAGGGGTTTAGTAAGCTACTATGGCTACACCTTC. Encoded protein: CASSQGDRGLVSYYGYTF.

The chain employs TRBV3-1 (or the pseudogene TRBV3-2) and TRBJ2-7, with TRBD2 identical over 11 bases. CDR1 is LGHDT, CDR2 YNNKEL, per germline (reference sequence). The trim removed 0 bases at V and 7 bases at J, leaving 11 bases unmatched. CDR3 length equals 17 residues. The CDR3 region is CASSQDFFPTSGVEQYF. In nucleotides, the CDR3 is TGTGCCAGCAGCCAAGATTTTTTTCCGACTAGCGGGGTTGAGCAGTACTTC.

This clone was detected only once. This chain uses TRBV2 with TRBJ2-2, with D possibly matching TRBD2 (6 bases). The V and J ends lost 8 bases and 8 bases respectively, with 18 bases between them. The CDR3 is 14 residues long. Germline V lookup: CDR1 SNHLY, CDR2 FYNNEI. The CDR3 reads CASGGATRVGELFF. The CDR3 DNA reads TGTGCCAGCGGAGGGGCGACCAGAGTAGGGGAGCTGTTTTTT.

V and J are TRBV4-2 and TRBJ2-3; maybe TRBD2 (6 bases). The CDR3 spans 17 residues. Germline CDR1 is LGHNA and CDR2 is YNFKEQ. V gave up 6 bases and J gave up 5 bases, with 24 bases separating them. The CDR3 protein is CASRTADRDSRRDTQYF. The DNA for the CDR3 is TGTGCCAGCAGAACTGCTGACCGGGACTCGAGACGAGATACGCAGTATTTT.

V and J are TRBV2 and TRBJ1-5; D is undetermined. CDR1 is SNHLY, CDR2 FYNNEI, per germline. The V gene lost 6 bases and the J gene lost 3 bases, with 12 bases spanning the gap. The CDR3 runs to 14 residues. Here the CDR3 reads CASSLSGNNQPQHF. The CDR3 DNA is TGTGCCAGCAGCCTATCCGGGAACAATCAGCCCCAGCATTTT. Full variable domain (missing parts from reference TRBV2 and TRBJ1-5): EPEVTQTPSHQVTQMGQEVILRCVPISNHLYFYWYRQILGQKVEFLVSFYNNEISEKSEIFDDQFSVERPDGSNFTLKIRSTKLEDSAMYFCASSLSGNNQPQHFGDGTRLSIL.

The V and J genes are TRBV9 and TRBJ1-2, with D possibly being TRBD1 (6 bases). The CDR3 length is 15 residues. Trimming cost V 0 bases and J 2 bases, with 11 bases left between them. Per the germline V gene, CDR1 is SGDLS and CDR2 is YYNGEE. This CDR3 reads CASSVAPGQNYGYTF. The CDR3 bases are TGTGCCAGCAGCGTAGCACCTGGACAGAACTATGGCTACACCTTC.

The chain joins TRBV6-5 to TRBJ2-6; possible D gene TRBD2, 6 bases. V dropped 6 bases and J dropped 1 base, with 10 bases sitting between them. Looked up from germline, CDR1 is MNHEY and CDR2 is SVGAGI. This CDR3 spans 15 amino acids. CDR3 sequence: CASSWGVSGANVLTF. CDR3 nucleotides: TGTGCCAGCAGCTGGGGGGTATCTGGGGCCAACGTCCTGACTTTC.